The T cell receptor (beta chain) described here comes from a study of post-analysis software for immune sequencing data. The overall study: Both relapsing-remitting and secondary progressive multiple sclerosis featured among the disease courses, as did progressive-relapsing multiple sclerosis.

Whole-study findings and limits: In patients, TRBV5-6, TRBV5-1 and TRBV20-1 belonged to five or six TRBV segments found more frequently than in controls. Pronounced co-clustering by F measure was evident among identically batched samples. Normalized Chao1 diversity in multiple sclerosis patients fell significantly below that of controls.

The germline V gene encodes CDR1 ENHRY and CDR2 SYGVKD. Trimming took off 10 bases at V and 4 bases at J, with 22 bases between the two ends. CDR3 length: 15 amino acids. Prepared libraries of TCR beta cDNA carried unique molecular identifiers. TCRdb independently ran MiXCR on the PCR reads; one entry per CDR3 protein. The profile shows some 260,000 distinct CDR3 sequences, 35% to 40% of them singletons. This clonotype was detected many times. Its antigen is currently unknown. The receptor comes from a girl aged 10 to 17 with multiple sclerosis. The V and J genes are TRBV10-3 and TRBJ1-2; D perhaps matches TRBD1 (5 bases). The sample was blood. CDR3 DNA: TGTGCCACGAAGAGGGCGGATGGGGACCGCTATGGCTACACCTTC. It translates to CATKRADGDRYGYTF.